These 26 T cell receptor beta chains share one sample of origin, sequenced in a study of blood T cell repertoires in COVID-19. The protocol was immunoSEQ multiplex PCR, while the TCRdb copy is restricted to in-frame clones and leaves out a portion. This sample has tens of thousands of clones; roughly 89% occur once, and the top ten carry over 5%. Input material: peripheral blood. The receptors were gathered from a man between 60 and 75 years old with acute or convalescent COVID-19.

In this sample, this clone turned up a few times. This rearrangement joins TRBV4-1 to TRBJ1-1, with 7 bases that match TRBD1. Trimming removed 0 bases from V and 5 bases from J; junction bases left unmatched: 6. This CDR3 is 15 amino acids long. In germline, CDR1 is MGHRA, CDR2 YSYEKL. The CDR3 protein is CASSQDETGRTEAFF. The CDR3 DNA sequence: TGCGCCAGCAGCCAAGATGAGACAGGGAGGACTGAAGCTTTCTTT.

In DNA, the CDR3 is TGCGCCAGCAGCCAAGGAAGCGGGACGAACTACGAGCAGTACTTC. Residues: CASSQGSGTNYEQYF. The gene calls are TRBV4-3 and TRBJ2-7; 7 nucleotides line up with TRBD2. CDR1 is LGHNA and CDR2 is YSLEER in the germline V gene. This CDR3 region has 15 residues. Losses at the gene ends were 1 base for V and 3 bases for J; bases not matched to a gene: 6.

This sequence joins TRBV6-6 and TRBJ1-1; D unclear. The CDR3 sequence is 13 residues long. Trimming pared 4 bases from V and 1 base from J, leaving 7 bases between. The germline V gene encodes CDR1 MNHNY and CDR2 SVGAGI (reference sequence). CDR3 nucleotides: TGTGCCAGCAGTTTGGGAGGGAACACTGAAGCTTTCTTT. Its translation: CASSLGGNTEAFF.

V is TRBV9 and J is TRBJ2-3; 11 bases align to TRBD2. The ends lost 0 bases at V and 3 bases at J; junction bases unmatched: 6. This CDR3 spans 17 amino acids. Germline V gene data show CDR1 as SGDLS and CDR2 as YYNGEE. The DNA for the CDR3 is TGTGCCAGCAGCGTAGGCGCCACTAGCGGGGGAACAGATACGCAGTATTTT. Translated: CASSVGATSGGTDTQYF.

V gene TRBV6-5 combines with J gene TRBJ1-6, with 9 positions matching TRBD1. The CDR3 has 15 amino acids. Germline CDR1 is MNHEY and CDR2 is SVGAGI. After removal of 5 bases from V and 7 bases from J, the junction contained 6 bases not matched to a gene. CDR3 bases: TGTGCCAGCAGTCTGGACAGGGGACGGAATTCACCCCTCCACTTT. Protein sequence: CASSLDRGRNSPLHF.

This sequence joins TRBV7-2 and TRBJ2-7; TRBD1 matches at 8 bases. J lost 0 bases, V lost 6 bases, and 7 bases had no gene match. CDR1 SGHTA and CDR2 FQGNSA come from the germline V gene. The CDR3 consists of 15 residues. CDR3 in amino acids: CASSLRDRSSYEQYF. The CDR3 nucleotides are TGTGCCAGCAGTTTACGGGACAGGAGCTCCTACGAGCAGTACTTC.

The chain links TRBV7-2 to TRBJ1-2; 7 bases line up with TRBD1. This CDR3 contains 14 residues. J lost 5 bases, V lost 1 base, and 4 bases had no gene match. CDR1 SGHTA and CDR2 FQGNSA come from the germline V gene. CDR3 sequence (DNA): TGTGCCAGCAGCTTAGATGCCAGGGGGTATGGCTACACCTTC. It is translated as CASSLDARGYGYTF. Together with reference TRBV7-2 and TRBJ1-2, the CDR3 gives the full variable domain: GAGVSQSPSNKVTEKGKDVELRCDPISGHTALYWYRQSLGQGLEFLIYFQGNSAPDKSGLPSDRFSAERTGGSVSTLTIQRTQQEDSAVYLCASSLDARGYGYTFGSGTRLTVV.

V usage is TRBV6-6 and J usage is TRBJ1-5, with 7 bases that match TRBD1. Germline trimming cut 8 bases from V and 7 bases from J; bases unmatched to any gene: 11. The germline CDR1 and CDR2 sequences are MNHNY and SVGAGI (reference sequence). The CDR3 runs 14 residues. In nucleotides, the CDR3 is TGTGCCAGCCAGGGACAGCCCGGGAGCCAGCCCCAGCATTTT. Translation gives CASQGQPGSQPQHF.

The chain couples TRBV5-1 to TRBJ2-2; 7 bases are shared with TRBD1. The germline V gene encodes CDR1 SGHRS and CDR2 YFSETQ. V was pared by 0 bases and J by 5 bases, with 4 bases of the junction left unmatched. This CDR3 is built from 15 residues. This CDR3 reads CASSLEGGRTGELFF. The CDR3 DNA reads TGCGCCAGCAGCTTGGAAGGGGGCAGAACCGGGGAGCTGTTTTTT.

The genes are TRBV10-2 and TRBJ1-1; 8 bases line up with TRBD1. Per germline, CDR1 WSHSY and CDR2 SAAADI. This CDR3 region has 14 residues. J gave up 8 bases and V 4 bases, and 9 bases lay outside the gene matches. CDR3 nucleotides: TGCGCCAGCAGTGGGGGGACAGGACCTACCGAAGCTTTCTTT. This sequence encodes CASSGGTGPTEAFF.

The rearrangement links TRBV24-1 to TRBJ2-1, with D possibly being TRBD1 (5 bases). V was clipped by 9 bases and J by 3 bases, with 17 bases between them. Germline V gene data show CDR1 as KGHDR and CDR2 as SFDVKD. CDR3 length: 15 residues. CDR3 sequence reads: CATAAATGSYNEQFF. The CDR3 DNA is TGTGCCACCGCGGCTGCTACAGGAAGCTACAATGAGCAGTTCTTC.

This sequence joins TRBV10-2 and TRBJ1-6; unclear D gene. The CDR3 is 14 amino acids. CDR1 WSHSY and CDR2 SAAADI come from the germline V gene. Trimming pared 4 bases from V and 6 bases from J, leaving 10 bases between. CDR3 in amino acids: CASSVDTVNSPLHF. CDR3 coding DNA: TGCGCCAGCAGTGTTGACACCGTTAATTCACCCCTCCACTTT.

V is TRBV7-9 and J is TRBJ1-2; perhaps TRBD1 as D (6 bases). The germline V gene has CDR1 SEHNR and CDR2 FQNEAQ (reference sequence). V gave up 1 base and J gave up 6 bases, with 18 bases separating them. This CDR3 region has 16 residues. DNA of the CDR3: TGTGCCAGCAGCTTAGAAGGGCGCGGCAGGGGAGATGGCTACACCTTC. This translates into CASSLEGRGRGDGYTF.

The chain employs TRBV10-2 and TRBJ1-1; no definite D call. V shed 7 bases and J shed 1 base, with 16 bases lying between them. The CDR3 consists of 15 residues. Germline V gene data show CDR1 as WSHSY and CDR2 as SAAADI. CDR3: CASTNSESWNTEAFF. The CDR3 DNA sequence: TGCGCCAGCACGAATAGCGAGTCCTGGAACACTGAAGCTTTCTTT.

A few counts support this clone. The chain uses TRBV6-9 and TRBJ2-1; possibly TRBD1 for D (6 bases). Germline assignment: CDR1 MNHGY and CDR2 SVAAGI. Trimming pared 6 bases from V and 0 bases from J, leaving 24 bases between. This CDR3 is 19 amino acids long. The CDR3 DNA reads TGTGCCAGCAGCAATTACAGGGCTTCAATCCCCCACTCCTACAATGAGCAGTTCTTC. Protein: CASSNYRASIPHSYNEQFF.

The genes are TRBV4-2 and TRBJ1-6; D possibly corresponds to TRBD1 (5 bases). This CDR3 comprises 16 residues. Trimming stripped 0 bases from V and 4 bases from J, with 10 bases between. Looked up from germline, CDR1 is LGHNA and CDR2 is YNFKEQ. The CDR3 DNA sequence: TGTGCCAGCAGCCAAGAGGTGGGGGGATATAATTCACCCCTCCACTTT. Amino acids: CASSQEVGGYNSPLHF.

This chain uses TRBV6-2 or TRBV6-3 with TRBJ2-7, with 11 bases fitting TRBD2. V lost 4 bases, J lost 6 bases, and 5 bases stayed unmatched. The CDR3 is 14 amino acids. Per the germline V gene, CDR1 is MNHEY and CDR2 is SVGEGT. CDR3 residues: CASSSGLAVGEQYF. The CDR3 coding sequence is TGTGCCAGCAGTTCGGGACTAGCGGTCGGCGAGCAGTACTTC.

The chain couples TRBV5-5 to TRBJ1-6; TRBD1 matches 7 bases. CDR3 size: 15 residues. The V segment lost 4 bases and the J segment 8 bases; nucleotides outside the gene matches: 9. CDR1 SGHKS and CDR2 YYEKEE come from the germline V gene (reference sequence). The CDR3 nucleotides read TGTGCCAGCAGCCTGGGACAGCCGGGGGATTCACCCCTCCACTTT. It encodes CASSLGQPGDSPLHF. The whole variable domain, remainder taken from reference TRBV5-5 and TRBJ1-6, is DAGVTQSPTHLIKTRGQQVTLRCSPISGHKSVSWYQQVLGQGPQFIFQYYEKEERGRGNFPDRFSARQFPNYSSELNVNALLLGDSALYLCASSLGQPGDSPLHFGNGTRLTVT.

This clone was detected only once. The chain combines TRBV5-6 with TRBJ1-2; D is ambiguous. V was shortened by 0 bases and J by 6 bases, with 9 bases between the two germline ends. Germline V gene lookup returns CDR1 SGHDT and CDR2 YYEEEE. The length of the CDR3 is 13 residues. CDR3 nucleotide sequence: TGTGCCAGCAGCTTGGGCCAACTGGATGGCTACACCTTC. This sequence encodes CASSLGQLDGYTF. Full variable domain (missing parts from reference TRBV5-6 and TRBJ1-2): DAGVTQSPTHLIKTRGQQVTLRCSPKSGHDTVSWYQQALGQGPQFIFQYYEEEERQRGNFPDRFSGHQFPNYSSELNVNALLLGDSALYLCASSLGQLDGYTFGSGTRLTVV.

The V and J genes are TRBV15 and TRBJ1-5, with 10 bases identical to TRBD1. V shed 1 base and J 4 bases; nucleotides not matched to a gene: 4. In germline, CDR1 is LNHNV, CDR2 YYDKDF (reference sequence). The CDR3 has 16 residues. CDR3 residues: CATSRGRDRGNQPQHF. DNA of the CDR3: TGTGCCACCAGCAGAGGCAGGGACAGGGGTAATCAGCCCCAGCATTTT. Drawing the rest from reference TRBV15 and TRBJ1-5, the complete variable domain is DAMVIQNPRYQVTQFGKPVTLSCSQTLNHNVMYWYQQKSSQAPKLLFHYYDKDFNNEADTPDNFQSRRPNTSFCFLDIRSPGLGDTAMYLCATSRGRDRGNQPQHFGDGTRLSIL.

This chain joins TRBV6-5 and TRBJ1-2; 8 bases fit TRBD1. Germline CDR1 and CDR2: MNHEY and SVGAGI. V was pared by 2 bases and J by 6 bases, with 2 bases of the junction left unmatched. The CDR3 consists of 13 residues. The CDR3 reads CASSYATGDGYTF. In nucleotides, the CDR3 is TGTGCCAGCAGTTACGCGACAGGGGATGGCTACACCTTC.

The chain has TRBV6-2 or TRBV6-3 and TRBJ2-5; D might be TRBD2 (6 bases). CDR3 length: 15 amino acids. Germline CDR1 is MNHEY and CDR2 is SVGEGT. V gave up 0 bases and J gave up 2 bases, with 10 bases separating them. The DNA for the CDR3 is TGTGCCAGCAGTTACTCGTGGGGGGTGCAAGAGACCCAGTACTTC. It is translated as CASSYSWGVQETQYF.

The V gene is TRBV29-1, the J gene TRBJ2-1; perhaps TRBD2 as D (6 bases). Trimming left V 3 bases short and J 0 bases short, with 9 bases between. Germline V gene sequence: CDR1 SQVTM, CDR2 ANQGSEA. CDR3 length equals 14 residues. The CDR3, as DNA: TGCAGCGTTGATGGGGGGAGCTCCTACAATGAGCAGTTCTTC. Translated, it gives CSVDGGSSYNEQFF.

This clone was recorded once. The rearrangement joins TRBV6-5 to TRBJ1-6, with D possibly matching TRBD1 (5 bases). CDR1 is MNHEY and CDR2 is SVGAGI in the germline V gene. The V gene lost 2 bases and the J gene lost 6 bases, with 14 bases spanning the gap. The CDR3 extends over 16 amino acids. CDR3 region: CASSYTTRAGNSPLHF. For the CDR3, the DNA is TGTGCCAGCAGTTACACGACCAGGGCTGGTAATTCACCCCTCCACTTT.

This clone showed up just a few times. An end of the junction differs from the germline gene, which may be a read error. V usage is TRBV11-2 and J usage is TRBJ1-2; weak D call: TRBD1 (6 bases). The germline V gene encodes CDR1 SGHAT and CDR2 FQNNGV. This CDR3 contains 15 residues. The DNA of the CDR3 is TGTGCCAGCAGCCTAGAGACAGGAATGTTCTATGGCTACACCTTC. The encoded protein is CASSLETGMFYGYTF.

The V gene is TRBV7-3, the J gene TRBJ1-3; TRBD1 is a possible D gene (5 bases). There are 15 residues in the CDR3. The ends were cut back, 5 bases at V and 4 bases at J, with 15 bases in the middle. Germline V gene lookup returns CDR1 SGHTA and CDR2 FQGTGA. CDR3 in DNA: TGTGCCAGCAGCCAATTTTATGGGGCGGGAAACACCATATATTTT. This encodes CASSQFYGAGNTIYF.